This TCR beta chain was identified in a study of T cell changes during pregnancy in multiple sclerosis. Sequencing used immunoSEQ multiplex PCR; TCRdb keeps in-frame clones, though not all of them. The profile covers approximately 80,000 clones, with approximately 94% appearing a single time and approximately 2.4% taken by the ten largest. The receptor was derived from a female donor with multiple sclerosis, enrolled in a pregnancy study. The input for sequencing was peripheral blood, taken in the third trimester of pregnancy.

CDR3 loop: CASRGGGPYNEQFF. The CDR3 DNA reads TGTGCCAGCCGGGGCGGGGGGCCCTACAATGAGCAGTTCTTC. The chain carries TRBV5-4 and TRBJ2-1, with TRBD2 identical over 8 bases. The CDR3 loop spans 14 amino acids. The germline CDR1 and CDR2 sequences are SGHNT and YYREEE (reference sequence). Losses at the gene ends were 7 bases for V and 2 bases for J; bases not matched to a gene: 5.